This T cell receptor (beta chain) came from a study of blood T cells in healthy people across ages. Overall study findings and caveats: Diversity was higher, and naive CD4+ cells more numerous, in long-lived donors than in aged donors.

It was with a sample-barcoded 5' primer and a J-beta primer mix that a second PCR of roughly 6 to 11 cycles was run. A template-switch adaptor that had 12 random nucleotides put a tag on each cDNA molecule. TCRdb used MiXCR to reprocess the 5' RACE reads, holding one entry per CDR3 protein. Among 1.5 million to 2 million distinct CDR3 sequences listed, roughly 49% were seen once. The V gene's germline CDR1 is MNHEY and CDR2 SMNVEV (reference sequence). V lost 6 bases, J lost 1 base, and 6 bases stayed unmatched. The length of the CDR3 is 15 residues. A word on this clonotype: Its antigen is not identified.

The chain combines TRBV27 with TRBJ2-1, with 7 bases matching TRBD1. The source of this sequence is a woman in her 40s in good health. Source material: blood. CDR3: CASRTQGFSYNEQFF. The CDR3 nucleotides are TGTGCCAGCAGGACACAGGGGTTTTCCTACAATGAGCAGTTCTTC.